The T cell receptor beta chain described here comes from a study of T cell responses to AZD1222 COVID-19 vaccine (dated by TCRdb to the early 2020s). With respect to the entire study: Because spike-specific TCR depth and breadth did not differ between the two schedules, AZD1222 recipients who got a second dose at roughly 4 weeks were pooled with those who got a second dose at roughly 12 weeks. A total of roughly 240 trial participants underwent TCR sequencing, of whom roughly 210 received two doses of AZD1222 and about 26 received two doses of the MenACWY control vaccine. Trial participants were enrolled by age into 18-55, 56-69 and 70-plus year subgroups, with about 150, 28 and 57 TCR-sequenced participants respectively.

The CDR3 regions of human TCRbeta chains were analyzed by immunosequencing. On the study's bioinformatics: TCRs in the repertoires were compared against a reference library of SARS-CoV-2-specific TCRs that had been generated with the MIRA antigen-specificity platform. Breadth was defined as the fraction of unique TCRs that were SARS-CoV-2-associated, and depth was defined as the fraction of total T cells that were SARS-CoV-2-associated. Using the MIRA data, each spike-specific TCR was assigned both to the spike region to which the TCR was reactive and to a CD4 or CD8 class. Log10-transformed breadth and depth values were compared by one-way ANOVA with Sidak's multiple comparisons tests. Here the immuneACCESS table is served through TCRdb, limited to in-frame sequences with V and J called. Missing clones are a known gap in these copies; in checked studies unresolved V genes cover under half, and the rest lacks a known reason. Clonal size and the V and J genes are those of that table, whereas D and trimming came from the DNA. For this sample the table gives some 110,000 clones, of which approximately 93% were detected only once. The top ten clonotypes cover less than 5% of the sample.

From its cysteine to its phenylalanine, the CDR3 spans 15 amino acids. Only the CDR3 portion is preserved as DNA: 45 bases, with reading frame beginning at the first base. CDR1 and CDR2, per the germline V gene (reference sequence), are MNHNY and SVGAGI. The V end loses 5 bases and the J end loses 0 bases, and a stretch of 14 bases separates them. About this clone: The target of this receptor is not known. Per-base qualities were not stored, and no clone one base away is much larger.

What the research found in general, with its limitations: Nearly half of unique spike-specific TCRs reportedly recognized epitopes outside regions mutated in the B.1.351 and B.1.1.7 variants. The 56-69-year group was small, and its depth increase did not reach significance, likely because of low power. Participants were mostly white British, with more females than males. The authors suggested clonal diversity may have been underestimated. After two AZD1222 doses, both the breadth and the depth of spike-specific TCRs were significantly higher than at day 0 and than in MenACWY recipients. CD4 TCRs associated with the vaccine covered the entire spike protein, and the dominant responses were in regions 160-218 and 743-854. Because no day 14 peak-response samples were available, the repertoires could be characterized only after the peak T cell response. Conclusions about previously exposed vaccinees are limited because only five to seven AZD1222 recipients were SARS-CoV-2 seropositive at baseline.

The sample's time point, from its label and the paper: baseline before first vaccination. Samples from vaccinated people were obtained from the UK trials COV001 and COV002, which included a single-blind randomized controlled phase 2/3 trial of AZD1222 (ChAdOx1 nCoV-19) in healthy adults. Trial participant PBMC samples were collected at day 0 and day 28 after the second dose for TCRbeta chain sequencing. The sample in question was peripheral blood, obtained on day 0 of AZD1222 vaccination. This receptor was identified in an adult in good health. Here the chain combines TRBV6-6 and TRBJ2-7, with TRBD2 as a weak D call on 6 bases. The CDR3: CASSPREAASYEQYF. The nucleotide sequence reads TGTGCCAGCAGTCCGAGGGAGGCGGCCTCCTACGAGCAGTACTTC.